This TCR beta chain was captured by sequencing in a study of blood T cell repertoires in COVID-19. Study-level background: COVID-19 samples collected from the United States, Italy and Spain covered acute and convalescent phases.

In the original analysis: Reference gene primers were amplified, and this amplification served to estimate nucleated cell counts. Method: immunoSEQ multiplex PCR; TCRdb's copy keeps in-frame clones and lacks some. That table supplies the V and J calls and clone size; D and trimming were determined from the DNA. This sample has some 160,000 clones, with approximately 90% found just once. Per germline, CDR1 GTSNPN and CDR2 SVGIG (reference sequence). J was trimmed by 6 bases and V by 2 bases; bases with no gene match: 9. The CDR3 runs to 14 residues. The sequence was obtained from a man aged 45-65 years who had recovered from COVID-19. The sample comprised peripheral blood. The chain uses TRBV30 and TRBJ2-7; 8 bases map to TRBD2. The CDR3 here is CAWSIGGGPLEQYF. In nucleotides, the CDR3 is TGTGCCTGGAGTATCGGCGGGGGGCCTCTCGAGCAGTACTTC.